These 19 T cell receptor beta chains were all obtained from the same sample, sequenced in a study of shared clonotypes between healthy human individuals. The table came from immunoSEQ multiplex PCR; TCRdb's copy has only in-frame clones and leaves some out. This sample yields about 2.4 million clones, of which more than 85% are seen a single time; 0.35% to 0.45% belongs to the top ten. The sequenced sample was naive CD4+ T cells from PBMCs. Indicated subset: CD45RA+ positively selected. All receptors derive from a man between 18 and 35 years old in good health. Some clones in this sample may be carry-over from other donors' samples.

The chain is built from TRBV29-1 and TRBJ1-1; the D gene is possibly TRBD1 (6 bases). This CDR3 contains 13 residues. Germline loops: CDR1 SQVTM, CDR2 ANQGSEA. Trimming removed 6 bases from V and 4 bases from J, with 15 bases in between. CDR3 sequence reads: CSVGTSSFTEAFF. DNA for the CDR3: TGCAGCGTCGGGACATCTTCGTTCACTGAAGCTTTCTTT.

The chain is built from TRBV6-6 and TRBJ2-5; D possibly matches TRBD1 or TRBD2 (6 bases each). Trimming cost V 9 bases and J 4 bases, with 24 bases left between them. The CDR3 extends over 16 amino acids. Germline V CDR1 and CDR2: MNHNY, SVGAGI (reference sequence). DNA of the CDR3: TGTGCCAGTTCTCGCGAGATGGGGGGCTGGGGAGAGACCCAGTACTTC. Its translation: CASSREMGGWGETQYF.

CDR3 residues: CASSYEGDYGYTF. In DNA form, the CDR3 reads TGTGCCAGCAGTTACGAGGGGGACTATGGCTACACCTTC. The chain combines TRBV6-6 with TRBJ1-2; D possibly corresponds to TRBD1 (6 bases). The V end lost 2 bases, the J end lost 3 bases, and 7 bases lay between the germline ends. The CDR3 totals 13 residues. Germline V gives CDR1 MNHNY, CDR2 SVGAGI (reference sequence).

A note on this clone: The sample holds other DNA sequences that translate to the same CDR3. The rearrangement uses TRBV5-4 and TRBJ2-3, with a tentative D call TRBD1 (5 bases). The V end was cut by 5 bases, the J end by 0 bases, with 7 bases between. In germline, CDR1 is SGHNT, CDR2 YYREEE (reference sequence). The CDR3 extends over 13 amino acids. The CDR3 DNA sequence: TGTGCCAGCAGACAGGATAGCACAGATACGCAGTATTTT. It encodes CASRQDSTDTQYF.

J is TRBJ2-2 and V is TRBV5-1; 9 bases agree with TRBD1. This CDR3 has 15 residues. CDR1 and CDR2 from the germline V gene are SGHRS and YFSETQ. With 5 bases clipped from V and 7 bases from J, the junction kept 9 bases outside the gene matches. CDR3 sequence: CASSSRDREGGELFF. CDR3 bases: TGCGCCAGCAGTTCCAGGGACAGGGAGGGCGGGGAGCTGTTTTTT.

This clone was counted a few times. The chain has TRBV29-1 and TRBJ1-1, with TRBD1 matching 10 bases. With 6 bases clipped from V and 6 bases from J, the junction kept 4 bases outside the gene matches. CDR1 and CDR2 (germline): SQVTM, ANQGSEA. The CDR3 runs to 12 residues. The CDR3 reads CSVGQGRAEAFF. The CDR3 nucleotides read TGCAGCGTGGGACAGGGGAGGGCTGAAGCTTTCTTT.

The chain uses TRBV7-7 and TRBJ2-1; 11 nucleotides line up with TRBD2. The CDR3 extends over 15 amino acids. J was trimmed by 7 bases and V by 4 bases; bases with no gene match: 6. Germline V gene sequence: CDR1 SSHAT, CDR2 FNYEAQ (reference sequence). CDR3 loop: CASSSLAGGKNEQFF. The CDR3 nucleotides read TGTGCCAGCAGCTCCCTAGCGGGAGGTAAGAATGAGCAGTTCTTC.

This clone was detected only once. The V and J genes are TRBV4-1 and TRBJ1-5; D is uncertain. The CDR3 loop spans 18 amino acids. The V and J ends lost 0 bases and 0 bases respectively, with 15 bases between them. The germline gives CDR1 MGHRA, CDR2 YSYEKL. The CDR3 sequence: CASSQDLKRHYSNQPQHF. CDR3 nucleotide sequence: TGCGCCAGCAGCCAAGACCTAAAGCGCCATTATAGCAATCAGCCCCAGCATTTT.

The V and J genes are TRBV4-2 and TRBJ2-5; no definite D call. The CDR3 runs 13 residues. V lost 5 bases and J lost 0, with 7 bases in between. CDR1 LGHNA and CDR2 YNFKEQ come from the germline V gene. The CDR3 DNA is TGTGCCAGCAGCGGTCCCTACCAAGAGACCCAGTACTTC. It yields the protein CASSGPYQETQYF.

This clone appeared a few times. V gene TRBV7-9 combines with J gene TRBJ1-1; 8 nucleotides agree with TRBD1. Germline V CDR1 and CDR2: SEHNR, FQNEAQ (reference sequence). CDR3 length equals 15 residues. V shed 4 bases and J 1 base; nucleotides not matched to a gene: 5. The CDR3 DNA reads TGTGCCAGCAGCTCCCCCGGGACAGGGAACACTGAAGCTTTCTTT. This sequence encodes CASSSPGTGNTEAFF.

The J gene is TRBJ1-2, the V gene TRBV15; the match to TRBD1 covers 9 bases. The CDR3 sequence is 16 residues long. V lost 5 bases and J lost 5; bases outside the gene matches: 12. Per germline, CDR1 LNHNV and CDR2 YYDKDF (reference sequence). The CDR3 protein is CATSGATGTGPYGYTF. The CDR3 nucleotides are TGTGCCACCAGCGGAGCTACGGGGACAGGGCCTTATGGCTACACCTTC.

V gene TRBV2 combines with J gene TRBJ2-5; 8 bases map to TRBD2. This CDR3 comprises 14 residues. V lost 0 bases and J lost 7; bases outside the gene matches: 4. Germline lookup yields CDR1 SNHLY and CDR2 FYNNEI. CDR3 region: CASSEAGTRATQYF. Written as DNA, the CDR3 is TGTGCCAGCAGTGAAGCCGGGACTAGGGCGACCCAGTACTTC.

The V call is TRBV5-6, the J call TRBJ2-3; 11 bases align to TRBD2. Trimming took 4 bases from V and 4 from J; bases not matched to a gene: 5. This CDR3 has 15 amino acids. Germline V CDR1 and CDR2: SGHDT, YYEEEE. CDR3 in amino acids: CASSEKLAGADTQYF. The CDR3 coding sequence is TGTGCCAGCAGCGAAAAACTAGCGGGAGCAGATACGCAGTATTTT.

The gene calls are TRBV7-3 and TRBJ2-3, with D maybe TRBD2 (5 bases). The CDR3 length is 15 residues. V was trimmed by 2 bases and J by 1 base, leaving 10 bases between them. Germline loops: CDR1 SGHTA, CDR2 FQGTGA. The CDR3 here is CASSLSAEGTDTQYF. Here the CDR3 DNA reads TGTGCCAGCAGCTTATCAGCGGAAGGCACAGATACGCAGTATTTT.

The genes are TRBV7-7 and TRBJ1-5; TRBD1 matches 9 bases. V lost 5 bases and J lost 5; bases outside the gene matches: 7. The CDR3 is 15 residues long. Germline assignment: CDR1 SSHAT and CDR2 FNYEAQ (reference sequence). CDR3 sequence reads: CASSRQGDTYQPQHF. For the CDR3, the DNA is TGTGCCAGCAGCCGACAGGGGGACACATATCAGCCCCAGCATTTT.

This clone showed up just once. J is TRBJ1-1 and V is TRBV2; D unresolved. CDR1 is SNHLY, CDR2 FYNNEI, per germline. The CDR3 is 14 residues long. The V gene lost 7 bases and the J gene lost 3 bases, with 15 bases spanning the gap. The CDR3 nucleotides are TGTGCCAGCACAATGACCCGAAGGGACACTGAAGCTTTCTTT. Amino acid sequence: CASTMTRRDTEAFF.

The genes are TRBV7-9 and TRBJ2-1; TRBD2 matches 10 bases. This CDR3 is built from 14 residues. V shed 4 bases, J shed 10 bases, and the junction held 7 bases outside the gene matches. Germline CDR1 SEHNR, CDR2 FQNEAQ (reference sequence). The CDR3 DNA sequence: TGTGCCAGCAGCTCTAGCGGTAGCGGGAGGGAGCAGTTCTTC. Its protein is CASSSSGSGREQFF.

This sequence joins TRBV6-6 and TRBJ2-1, with unresolved D. Trimming cost V 7 bases and J 2 bases, with 9 bases left between them. This CDR3 spans 13 amino acids. Germline-derived CDR1 and CDR2 are MNHNY and SVGAGI (reference sequence). DNA for the CDR3: TGTGCCAGCACCCACACGCCCTACAATGAGCAGTTCTTC. Translating it yields CASTHTPYNEQFF.

The V and J genes are TRBV7-2 and TRBJ2-2; 7 bases fit TRBD1. The CDR3 totals 16 residues. With V trimmed by 3 bases and J by 0 bases, 4 bases remained unmatched. CDR1 is SGHTA and CDR2 is FQGNSA in the germline V gene. The CDR3 DNA is TGTGCCAGCAGCTTGGGACAGCTAGCGAACACCGGGGAGCTGTTTTTT. Protein sequence: CASSLGQLANTGELFF. Based on the CDR3 plus reference TRBV7-2 and TRBJ2-2, the full variable domain is GAGVSQSPSNKVTEKGKDVELRCDPISGHTALYWYRQSLGQGLEFLIYFQGNSAPDKSGLPSDRFSAERTGGSVSTLTIQRTQQEDSAVYLCASSLGQLANTGELFFGEGSRLTVL.